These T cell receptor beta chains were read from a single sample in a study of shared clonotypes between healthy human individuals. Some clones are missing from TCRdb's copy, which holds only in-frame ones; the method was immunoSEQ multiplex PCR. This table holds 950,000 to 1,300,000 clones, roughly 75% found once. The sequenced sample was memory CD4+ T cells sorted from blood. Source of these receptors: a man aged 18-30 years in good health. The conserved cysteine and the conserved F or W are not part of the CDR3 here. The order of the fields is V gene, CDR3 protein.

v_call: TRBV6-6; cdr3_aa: ASSYSLGQGNIQY
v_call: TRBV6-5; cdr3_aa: ASSYVAAGGTYEQY
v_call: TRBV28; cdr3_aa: ASSLGQGHLASSYEQY
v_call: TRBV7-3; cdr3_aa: ASSLDSVTGRPQY
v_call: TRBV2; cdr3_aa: ASSGGLAVGVYEQY
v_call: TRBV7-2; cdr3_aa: ASSTLAGVRNEQF
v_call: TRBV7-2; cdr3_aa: ASSSGQGLPHVLT
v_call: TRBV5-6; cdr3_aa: ASSLGQVPGELF
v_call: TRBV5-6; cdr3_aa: ASSLGGFEAF
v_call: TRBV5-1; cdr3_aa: ASSSSLDRGRETQY
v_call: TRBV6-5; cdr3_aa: ASSNTGNHEQY
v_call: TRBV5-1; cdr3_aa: ASSLESVSGNTIY
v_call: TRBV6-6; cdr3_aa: ASTLRRTGVYEQY
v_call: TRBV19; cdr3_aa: ASSVLSIGYGYT
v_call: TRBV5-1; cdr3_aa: ASSPGQSSDYEQY
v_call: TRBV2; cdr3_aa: ASAVNTEAF
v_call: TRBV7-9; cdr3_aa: ASTFDGGTEAF
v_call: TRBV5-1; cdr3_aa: ASTGIPSTDTQY
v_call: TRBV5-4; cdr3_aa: ASSLVPGLQETQY
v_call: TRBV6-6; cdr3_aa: ASSSPDRAGNTIY
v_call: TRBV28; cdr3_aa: ASSSAGTESSYEQY
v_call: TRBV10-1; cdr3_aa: ASSESGREETQY
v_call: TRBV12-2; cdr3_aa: ASRLCPSTQSRANVLT
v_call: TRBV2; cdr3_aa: ASSETGGILGYT